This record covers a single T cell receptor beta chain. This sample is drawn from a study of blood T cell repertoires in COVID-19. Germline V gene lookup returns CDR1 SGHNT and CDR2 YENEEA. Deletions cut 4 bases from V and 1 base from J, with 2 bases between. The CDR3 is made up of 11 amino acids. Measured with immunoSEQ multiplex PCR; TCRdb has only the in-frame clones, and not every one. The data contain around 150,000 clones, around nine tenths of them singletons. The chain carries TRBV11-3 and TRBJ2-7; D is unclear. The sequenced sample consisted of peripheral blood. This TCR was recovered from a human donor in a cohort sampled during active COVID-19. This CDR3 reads CASSSSYEQYF. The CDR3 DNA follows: TGTGCCAGCAGCTCGTCCTACGAGCAGTACTTC.